This T cell receptor beta chain was identified in a study of early T cells in non-severe SARS-CoV-2 infection (dated by TCRdb to the early 2020s). Broadly, across the study: Because TCR sequencing was done on bulk RNA from unsorted whole blood, the alpha and beta chains could not be paired. Overall results and qualifications from the work: Matching against VDJdb was skewed toward anti-spike CD8 responses, likely underestimated virus-specific expansions, and missed private and CD4 specificities.

In this sample, this clonotype turned up a few times. Its antigen remains unidentified. Base qualities are missing; no much larger clone stands one base away. The library was prepared using 5' RACE. TCRdb shows the sequencer as NextSeq 500. In the TCR library protocol, unique molecular identifiers were attached to individual cDNA molecules to correct for PCR bias and sequencing error. TCR alpha and beta chains were both sequenced, and the abundances of alpha and beta sequences in each sample were closely correlated with each other. In the paper's pipeline: Decombinator V4 was used to annotate the V gene, J gene and CDR3 of the TCR sequences. TCRs were defined as expanded if a significant change between any two time points was detected under a Poisson model with p below 0.0001. Abundances of TCRs were expressed as counts per million after normalisation to the total number of TCRs sequenced in each sample. MAIT TCRs were defined by TRAV1-2 paired with TRAJ12, TRAJ20 or TRAJ33, and iNKT TCRs by TRAV10 paired with TRAJ18. VDJdb, accessed 1 November 2021, was searched for CMV, EBV and SARS-CoV-2 annotated TCRs, with TCRs annotated for multiple antigens excluded. In TCRdb, the public reads were trimmed at Q25 with fastp and aligned with MiXCR, with productive beta chains retained. Rows with a matching CDR3 protein are joined into one entry that keeps the most common DNA and genes. These V and J calls originate from TCRdb's pipeline instead of the authors' own analysis. Here the sample has tens of thousands of distinct CDR3 sequences; roughly an eighth occur a single time. The ten largest account for roughly 8.3% of the sample.

CDR1 and CDR2 were assigned from the germline V gene as MDHEN and SYDVKM. The CDR3 has 13 amino acids, counting the end cysteine and phenylalanine. Only the CDR3 DNA is retained, 39 bases long and in frame from the first base. V and J are truncated by 2 bases and 9 bases respectively, leaving an intervening sequence of 14 bases. A case-control design nested within a healthcare worker cohort in London, UK, was used, with weekly nasopharyngeal swab PCR tests and blood sampling performed. Between 23 and 31 March 2020, the week of the UK lockdown, healthcare workers were enrolled and then followed up weekly for as long as 16 weeks.

This clonotype originated in an adult who was a healthcare worker with PCR-confirmed SARS-CoV-2 infection or an uninfected control (not recorded which). The chain couples TRBV28 to TRBJ2-7; the D gene is perhaps TRBD1, from 5 matching bases. Sequenced input: whole blood. Here the CDR3 is given as CASSLRGRFRQYF. The DNA is as follows: TGTGCCAGCAGTTTAAGGGGTCGCTTCAGGCAGTACTTC.